This T cell receptor beta chain was sequenced in a study of vaccination effects on CD4 cells after COVID-19. After expansion with viral peptide pools in the ViraFEST assay, antigen-specific CD4+ T cells were sequenced. Subsequent to a culture period of nine to ten days, CD4+ T cells were isolated. No vaccinee had earlier SARS-CoV-2 infection, and nucleocapsid antibodies were negative. Profiling relied on immunoSEQ multiplex PCR, and the TCRdb table lists in-frame clones only, not all of them. The table has tens of thousands of clones, around 75% seen once; the top ten hold approximately 19%. Remarks on this clone: Its target is not known.

Broader study findings: Marked clonal contraction of infection- and vaccine-induced clones was seen late after vaccination.

Trimming cost V 6 bases and J 7 bases, with 10 bases left between them. CDR3 size: 13 residues. Germline V gives CDR1 SNHLY, CDR2 FYNNEI. The sample was CD4+ T cells from PBMCs cultured with HCoV-NL63 spike peptides, taken before COVID-19 vaccination. The sequence came from a human donor who received a COVID-19 vaccine. The rearrangement uses TRBV2 and TRBJ1-6, with TRBD1 as a possible D gene (6 bases). The CDR3 reads CASRGGLNSPLHF. In DNA form, the CDR3 reads TGTGCCAGCAGGGGGGGCTTGAATTCACCCCTCCACTTT.